Listed below are T cell receptor beta chains from one sample, sequenced in a study of blood T cell repertoires in COVID-19. TCRdb's copy holds only in-frame clones and misses some; the assay was immunoSEQ multiplex PCR. The sample consists of around 300,000 clones, around nine tenths of them appearing once. The sequenced sample consisted of PBMCs or T cells enriched from blood (not recorded which). These receptors all come from a middle-aged woman who had recovered from COVID-19. Both conserved end residues are part of each CDR3. The order of the fields is J gene, V gene, clone size, D gene, CDR3 protein, CDR3 DNA. A D gene is named only where the DNA matches it firmly. Rows may omit the clone size; those that give it use once, few, many or a size class.

J: TRBJ1-4; V: TRBV28; size: -; D: -; CDR3: CASSLRGLGEKLFF; DNA: TGTGCCAGCAGTTTAAGGGGGTTGGGGGAAAAACTGTTTTTT
J: TRBJ1-5; V: TRBV28; size: once; D: -; CDR3: CASSPPGTPNPVPQHF; DNA: TGTGCCAGCAGTCCCCCCGGGACACCGAACCCGGTGCCCCAGCATTTT
J: TRBJ2-3; V: TRBV11-1; size: -; D: TRBD2; CDR3: CASSPTSGSTDTQYF; DNA: TGTGCCAGCAGCCCAACTAGCGGGAGCACAGATACGCAGTATTTT
J: TRBJ2-5; V: TRBV5-1; size: -; D: TRBD2; CDR3: CASSLVQQAGGTQYF; DNA: TGCGCCAGCAGCTTGGTTCAACAGGCGGGGGGGACCCAGTACTTC
J: TRBJ2-5; V: TRBV6-5; size: -; D: -; CDR3: CASSPDPRETQYF; DNA: TGTGCCAGCAGCCCAGACCCTAGGGAGACCCAGTACTTC
J: TRBJ1-2; V: TRBV7-2; size: -; D: TRBD1; CDR3: CASSLYQDRPHYGYTF; DNA: TGTGCCAGCAGCTTATACCAGGACAGGCCCCACTATGGCTACACCTTC
J: TRBJ2-2; V: TRBV23-1; size: -; D: -; CDR3: CASRNHGSPATCSPNTGELFF; DNA: TGCGCCAGCAGAAATCACGGTTCCCCAGCGACTTGCAGCCCGAACACCGGGGAGCTGTTTTTT
J: TRBJ1-2; V: TRBV3-1/TRBV3-2; size: -; D: TRBD1; CDR3: CASSPWTGPTPYGYTF; DNA: TGTGCCAGCAGCCCCTGGACAGGCCCCACGCCTTATGGCTACACCTTC
J: TRBJ2-1; V: TRBV5-4; size: -; D: TRBD2; CDR3: CASSLVLAGGPDEQFF; DNA: TGTGCCAGCAGCTTGGTACTAGCGGGAGGGCCTGATGAGCAGTTCTTC
J: TRBJ1-2; V: TRBV5-1; size: -; D: TRBD1; CDR3: CASSLTGTEYGYTF; DNA: TGCGCCAGCAGCTTAACCGGGACAGAGTATGGCTACACCTTC
J: TRBJ2-3; V: TRBV5-1; size: -; D: -; CDR3: CASSLVLAGSTDTQYF; DNA: TGCGCCAGCAGCTTGGTATTGGCGGGTAGCACAGATACGCAGTATTTT
J: TRBJ2-7; V: TRBV3-1/TRBV3-2; size: once; D: TRBD2; CDR3: CASSQERGTSGSYEQYF; DNA: TGTGCCAGCAGCCAAGAAAGGGGGACTAGCGGGAGCTACGAGCAGTACTTC
J: TRBJ2-7; V: TRBV6-5; size: -; D: TRBD1; CDR3: CASSRPGQGTYEQYF; DNA: TGTGCCAGCAGCCGGCCGGGACAGGGTACCTACGAGCAGTACTTC
J: TRBJ2-5; V: TRBV6-2/TRBV6-3; size: -; D: -; CDR3: CASSPWGSQETQYF; DNA: TGTGCCAGCAGCCCCTGGGGCTCACAAGAGACCCAGTACTTC
J: TRBJ2-3; V: TRBV5-1; size: -; D: -; CDR3: CASSLLGEDSSYSTQYF; DNA: TGCGCCAGCAGCCTCCTCGGAGAGGACTCATCCTATAGTACGCAGTATTTT
J: TRBJ2-5; V: TRBV6-2/TRBV6-3; size: -; D: -; CDR3: CASSYLPREPKTQYF; DNA: TGTGCCAGCAGTTACCTCCCCAGGGAACCAAAGACCCAGTACTTC
J: TRBJ1-5; V: TRBV6-1; size: -; D: -; CDR3: CASSVSSGAAYSNQPQHF; DNA: TGTGCCAGCAGTGTTTCGAGTGGGGCAGCATATAGCAATCAGCCCCAGCATTTT
J: TRBJ2-7; V: TRBV18; size: -; D: -; CDR3: CASSPQGEGLEQYF; DNA: TGTGCCAGCTCACCACAGGGGGAAGGGCTCGAGCAGTACTTC
J: TRBJ2-1; V: TRBV3-1/TRBV3-2; size: -; D: TRBD2; CDR3: CASRPLAGDDDEQFF; DNA: TGTGCCAGCAGACCACTAGCGGGAGATGACGATGAGCAGTTCTTC
J: TRBJ1-5; V: TRBV28; size: -; D: -; CDR3: CASSRGHASNQPQHF; DNA: TGTGCCAGCAGCCGGGGACACGCTAGCAATCAGCCCCAGCATTTT
J: TRBJ2-5; V: TRBV11-1; size: -; D: TRBD1; CDR3: CASSLQTTGTSETQYF; DNA: TGTGCCAGCAGCCTACAGACGACAGGGACGAGTGAGACCCAGTACTTC
J: TRBJ2-5; V: TRBV5-4; size: few; D: TRBD2; CDR3: CASSLGLGSRETQYF; DNA: TGTGCCAGCAGCCTGGGACTAGGCTCTAGAGAGACCCAGTACTTC
J: TRBJ2-5; V: TRBV5-6; size: once; D: -; CDR3: CASSLRGGETQYF; DNA: TGTGCCAGCAGCTTGAGGGGAGGAGAGACCCAGTACTTC
J: TRBJ2-6; V: TRBV7-7; size: -; D: -; CDR3: CASSPGGANVLTF; DNA: TGTGCTAGCTCCCCGGGAGGGGCCAACGTCCTGACTTTC
J: TRBJ2-1; V: TRBV19; size: once; D: TRBD2; CDR3: CASSILRAGGFIGHNEQFF; DNA: TGTGCCAGTAGTATCCTTCGGGCGGGAGGGTTTATCGGACACAATGAGCAGTTCTTC
J: TRBJ2-1; V: TRBV24-1; size: -; D: TRBD2; CDR3: CATSDGGTSVYEQFF; DNA: TGTGCCACCAGTGATGGGGGGACTAGCGTCTATGAGCAGTTCTTC
J: TRBJ1-1; V: TRBV4-3; size: -; D: -; CDR3: CASSAYRFSFAEAFF; DNA: TGCGCCAGCAGCGCGTACAGGTTTAGTTTCGCTGAAGCTTTCTTT
J: TRBJ1-2; V: TRBV12-3/TRBV12-4; size: few; D: TRBD1; CDR3: CASSIGTGYGYTF; DNA: TGTGCCAGCAGTATAGGGACAGGCTATGGCTACACCTTC
J: TRBJ2-3; V: TRBV28; size: -; D: TRBD2; CDR3: CASMLAGGTPDTQYF; DNA: TGTGCCAGCATGTTAGCGGGAGGGACCCCAGATACGCAGTATTTT
J: TRBJ2-1; V: TRBV18; size: -; D: TRBD2; CDR3: CASSPRMGTSGSGTHNEQFF; DNA: TGTGCCAGCTCACCAAGGATGGGGACTAGCGGGAGTGGGACCCACAATGAGCAGTTCTTC
J: TRBJ1-2; V: TRBV3-1/TRBV3-2; size: -; D: TRBD1; CDR3: CASSHRQGANYGYTF; DNA: TGTGCCAGCAGCCACCGACAGGGCGCAAACTATGGCTACACCTTC
J: TRBJ2-5; V: TRBV15; size: -; D: -; CDR3: CATSRARGETQYF; DNA: TGTGCCACCAGCAGAGCCCGGGGGGAGACCCAGTACTTC
J: TRBJ1-6; V: TRBV6-2/TRBV6-3; size: -; D: -; CDR3: CASSPSRTQTLAANSPLHF; DNA: TGTGCCAGCAGCCCCAGCCGGACACAGACCCTCGCGGCGAATTCACCCCTCCACTTT
J: TRBJ1-5; V: TRBV27; size: -; D: -; CDR3: CASSLESPGQPQHF; DNA: TGTGCCAGCAGTTTAGAGTCCCCGGGTCAGCCCCAGCATTTT
J: TRBJ2-1; V: TRBV11-3; size: many; D: -; CDR3: CASSPGRTDEQFF; DNA: TGTGCCAGCAGTCCAGGGAGGACGGATGAGCAGTTCTTC
J: TRBJ2-2; V: TRBV18; size: -; D: TRBD2; CDR3: CASSPMTSGRATGELFF; DNA: TGTGCCAGCTCACCAATGACTAGCGGGAGGGCCACCGGGGAGCTGTTTTTT
J: TRBJ2-1; V: TRBV18; size: -; D: -; CDR3: CASSLSNEQFF; DNA: TGTGCCAGCTCACTATCGAATGAGCAGTTCTTC
J: TRBJ1-5; V: TRBV19; size: -; D: TRBD1; CDR3: CASSGWTGPRGNQPQHF; DNA: TGTGCCAGTAGCGGATGGACAGGCCCTAGGGGCAATCAGCCCCAGCATTTT
J: TRBJ2-2; V: TRBV27; size: -; D: -; CDR3: CASSPRGTGELFF; DNA: TGTGCCAGCAGTCCGCGGGGCACCGGGGAGCTGTTTTTT
J: TRBJ1-1; V: TRBV28; size: -; D: -; CDR3: CASSFPRDSMNTEAFF; DNA: TGTGCCAGCAGTTTCCCCCGGGACTCAATGAACACTGAAGCTTTCTTT
J: TRBJ1-6; V: TRBV5-1; size: many; D: TRBD1; CDR3: CASSLAGQGRTYNSPLHF; DNA: TGCGCCAGCAGCCTGGCGGGACAGGGGCGGACTTATAATTCACCCCTCCACTTT
J: TRBJ2-2; V: TRBV6-2/TRBV6-3; size: -; D: TRBD1; CDR3: CASSPGTANTGELFF; DNA: TGTGCCAGCAGCCCCGGGACAGCGAACACCGGGGAGCTGTTTTTT
J: TRBJ1-1; V: TRBV7-2; size: once; D: -; CDR3: CASSSPVNTEAFF; DNA: TGTGCCAGCAGCTCCCCAGTGAACACTGAAGCTTTCTTT
J: TRBJ2-1; V: TRBV4-2; size: once; D: -; CDR3: CASSQDHARQFF; DNA: TGTGCCAGCAGCCAAGATCATGCGCGGCAGTTCTTC
J: TRBJ2-7; V: TRBV5-1; size: -; D: -; CDR3: CASSLATPGSPYEQYF; DNA: TGCGCCAGCAGCTTGGCAACCCCCGGGAGCCCCTACGAGCAGTACTTC
J: TRBJ2-1; V: TRBV19; size: -; D: -; CDR3: CASSIRLAFNEQFF; DNA: TGTGCCAGTAGTATACGTCTAGCTTTCAATGAGCAGTTCTTC
J: TRBJ2-3; V: TRBV7-8; size: -; D: TRBD2; CDR3: CASSLAGLALGDTQYF; DNA: TGTGCCAGCAGCTTAGCCGGACTAGCCCTGGGGGATACGCAGTATTTT
J: TRBJ2-3; V: TRBV4-3; size: -; D: -; CDR3: CASSRERVTSTDTQYF; DNA: TGCGCCAGCAGCCGCGAGCGGGTTACTAGCACAGATACGCAGTATTTT
J: TRBJ2-1; V: TRBV11-2; size: -; D: TRBD2; CDR3: CASSLGWRERVDNEQFF; DNA: TGTGCCAGCAGCTTAGGGTGGCGGGAGAGGGTAGACAATGAGCAGTTCTTC